A selection of T cell receptor beta chains follows, all from one sample in a study of shared clonotypes between healthy human individuals. Using immunoSEQ multiplex PCR, the repertoire was profiled, and TCRdb retains in-frame clones only, with some absent. The repertoire includes millions of clones, roughly 95% of them detected once, and 1.1% sits in the top ten. The sample comprised naive CD8+ T cells sorted from blood. Receptor source: a man aged 18 to 35 in good health. The CDR3 runs from the conserved cysteine through the conserved F or W.

v_gene,len,j_gene,CDR3aa
TRBV29-1,15,TRBJ2-1,CSVDLAVNSYNEQFF
TRBV19,13,TRBJ1-5,CASSIQSNQLQHF
TRBV27,18,TRBJ2-6,CASRGTGTEYSGANVLTF
TRBV5-1,17,TRBJ2-1,CASSLLRGLGPYNEQFF
TRBV27,14,TRBJ2-3,CASSLELSTDTQYF
TRBV4-3,15,TRBJ1-4,CASSQIWTATEKLFF
TRBV9,15,TRBJ2-2,CASSPWDSNTGELFF
TRBV27,14,TRBJ1-2,CASSSQGKVRDYTF
TRBV2,12,TRBJ2-7,CASGGGSYEQYF
TRBV7-2,16,TRBJ2-2,CASSLEAVLSPGELFF
TRBV7-9,16,TRBJ1-4,CASSTMDSLANEKLFF
TRBV7-9,12,TRBJ2-5,CASRQGSETQYF
TRBV7-9,14,TRBJ2-7,CASSLGAEVDEQYF
TRBV5-1,13,TRBJ2-7,CASSTRETYEQYF
TRBV12-5,12,TRBJ1-2,CASGLLGTAPTF
TRBV6-5,14,TRBJ2-5,CASSFTGGAETQYF
TRBV7-9,13,TRBJ1-2,CASSPPGTWGYTF
TRBV7-6,12,TRBJ2-7,CASSSTDYEQYF
TRBV18,13,TRBJ1-5,CASSPGENQPQHF
TRBV5-1,15,TRBJ2-3,CASRSAGDYTDTQYF
TRBV9,13,TRBJ2-5,CASSPGVQETQYF
TRBV5-4,15,TRBJ2-1,CASSPREVAGNEQFF
TRBV18,13,TRBJ2-7,CASSPGPSYEQYF
TRBV10-3,17,TRBJ2-7,CAISEGLAGGITYEQYF
TRBV27,15,TRBJ2-5,CASSSSPGQQETQYF
TRBV7-9,13,TRBJ1-1,CSLRDTLNTEAFF
TRBV7-2,13,TRBJ2-7,CASSFGGSYEQYF
TRBV6-5,14,TRBJ1-2,CASSYEGLNYGYTF
TRBV27,15,TRBJ1-1,CASSLSVQGGTEAFF
TRBV21-1,14,TRBJ2-7,CASSKSGGSYEQYF
TRBV9,15,TRBJ1-2,CASSPRWDRSFGYTF
TRBV6-5,15,TRBJ1-5,CASSPLDRWDQPQHF
TRBV6-5,13,TRBJ1-1,CASSYSLGAEAFF